Listed below are T cell receptor beta chains from one sample, sequenced in a study of CD8+ T cells in alopecia areata. Repertoires were generated with immunoSEQ multiplex PCR, while TCRdb's copy carries only in-frame clones and drops some. The table lists 93,000 or so clones, roughly half of them singletons. The sequenced sample was CD4+ T cells sorted from blood. These receptors were obtained from a human donor in good health. Both conserved end residues are part of each CDR3. Clone size is not always given. Where it is, it says once, few, many or a class for expanded clones.

few	TRBV30	TRBJ1-2	CAWRPGVNTYGYTF
many	TRBV7-9	TRBJ2-3	CASSLGFHTDTQYF
few	TRBV7-2	TRBJ1-6	CASSLIQGPPLHF
NA	TRBV2	TRBJ2-4	CASSEVTGVDIQYF
few	TRBV7-2	TRBJ2-7	CASSLAAGEQYF
NA	TRBV30	TRBJ2-3	CAWSSSSSGRTQYF
NA	TRBV2	TRBJ2-7	CASSYSLEQYF
NA	TRBV6-1	TRBJ1-5	CASRRDRGYDQPQHF
NA	TRBV29-1	TRBJ2-6	CSAAAPTSSGANVLTF
few	TRBV28	TRBJ1-2	CASSPQGGALYGYTF
NA	TRBV7-2	TRBJ2-7	CASSSHQGEEQYF
NA	TRBV19	TRBJ1-5	CASSIRGASQPQHF
NA	TRBV7-3	TRBJ1-6	CASSSGQSNSPLHF
once	TRBV19	TRBJ2-4	CASSMSIAKNIQYF
few	TRBV15	TRBJ2-6	CATSTKSGANVLTF
few	TRBV2	TRBJ1-1	CASSEQQIGTEAFF
NA	TRBV4-3	TRBJ2-5	CASSQDSMADYQETQYF
NA	TRBV13	TRBJ1-1	CASSITGMGTEAFF
once	TRBV5-6	TRBJ1-2	CASSLDVFRANGGYTF
NA	TRBV28	TRBJ1-5	CASSLPGDSGGNQPQHF
NA	TRBV29-1	TRBJ1-5	CSVVPGINQPQHF
NA	TRBV11-3	TRBJ2-3	CASSLGLGTDTQYF
NA	TRBV15	TRBJ2-7	CATSRDMGYYEQYF
few	TRBV30	TRBJ2-1	CAWSDRGQGEQFF
NA	TRBV7-2	TRBJ1-5	CASSLGQGGQPQHF
NA	TRBV29-1	TRBJ2-3	CSVEAGGGTDTQYF